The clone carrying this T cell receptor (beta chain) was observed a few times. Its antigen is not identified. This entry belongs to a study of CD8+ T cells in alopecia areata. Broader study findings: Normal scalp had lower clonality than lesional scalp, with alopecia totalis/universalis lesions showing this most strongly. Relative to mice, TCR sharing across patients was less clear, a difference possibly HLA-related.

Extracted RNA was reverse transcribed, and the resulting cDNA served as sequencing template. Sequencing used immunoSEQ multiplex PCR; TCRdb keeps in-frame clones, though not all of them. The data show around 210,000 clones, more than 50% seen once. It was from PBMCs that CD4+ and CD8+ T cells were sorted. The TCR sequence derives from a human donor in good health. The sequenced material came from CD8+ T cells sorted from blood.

The CDR3 here is CASSPYTGELFF. CDR3 sequence (DNA): TGTGCCAGCAGCCCCTACACCGGGGAGCTGTTTTTT. The V and J genes are TRBV5-4 and TRBJ2-2; unclear D gene. Germline V gives CDR1 SGHNT, CDR2 YYREEE (reference sequence). The CDR3 is made up of 12 amino acids. The germline V and J ends were trimmed by 4 bases and 3 bases, with 4 bases remaining between them.